The sequence of this TCR beta chain was determined in a study of T cells after yellow fever vaccination. This clonotype was detected a few times. Germline V gene sequence: CDR1 DFQATT, CDR2 SNEGSKA (reference sequence). This CDR3 region has 14 residues. Trimming took 3 bases from V and 7 from J; bases not matched to a gene: 8. A single record per CDR3 protein comes from TCRdb applying MiXCR to the 5' RACE reads. The table shows 500,000 to 650,000 distinct CDR3 sequences, with roughly 12% occurring only once. The receptor's source is a man aged 30 to 39 who received the YFV17D yellow fever vaccine. Sequencing was performed on PBMCs, taken on the day of the yellow fever booster vaccination. The chain recombines TRBV20-1 with TRBJ2-1, with TRBD1 matching 8 bases. DNA of the CDR3: TGCAGTGCTAGGAGAGGACAGGGTTCGAATGAGCAGTTCTTC. Encoded protein: CSARRGQGSNEQFF.